The 30 T cell receptor beta chains given below trace back to one sample, sequenced in a study of cytomegalovirus exposure and HLA in healthy donors. The PCR was carried out with 60 Vbeta primers and 13 Jbeta primers. Profiling relied on immunoSEQ multiplex PCR, and the TCRdb table lists in-frame clones only, not all of them. Counted here are about 160,000 clones, 65% to 80% occurring once; the ten biggest clones make up 4.3%. Sample: PBMCs. Receptors originate from a man aged 35 to 55 in good health and CMV-seronegative.

This chain uses TRBV2 with TRBJ1-2, with D possibly matching TRBD1 (6 bases). CDR3 length: 13 residues. V lost 4 bases to trimming and J lost 2 bases, with 8 bases between them. Germline CDR1 SNHLY, CDR2 FYNNEI. CDR3 protein: CASSGGHNYGYTF. CDR3 DNA sequence: TGTGCCAGCAGTGGGGGGCACAACTATGGCTACACCTTC.

This clone was found once. The gene calls are TRBV19 and TRBJ1-6; D is perhaps TRBD1 (5 bases). Germline loops: CDR1 LNHDA, CDR2 SQIVND (reference sequence). Between the trimmed V and J ends, which lost 6 bases and 10 bases, there was a span of 16 bases. There are 14 residues in the CDR3. This CDR3 is CASSQDSHLSPLHF. DNA of the CDR3: TGTGCCAGTAGCCAAGACAGTCATTTATCACCCCTCCACTTT.

V usage is TRBV5-1 and J usage is TRBJ2-4, with TRBD2 matching 7 bases. The V and J ends lost 4 bases and 9 bases, in that order; junction bases with no gene match: 16. The V gene's germline CDR1 is SGHRS and CDR2 YFSETQ. The CDR3 is made up of 16 amino acids. In DNA, the CDR3 is TGCGCCAGCAGCCCCGGGACTACGACCCCGGGCGGCATTCAGTACTTC. Encoded protein: CASSPGTTTPGGIQYF. The whole variable domain, filled in from reference TRBV5-1 and TRBJ2-4, reads KAGVTQTPRYLIKTRGQQVTLSCSPISGHRSVSWYQQTPGQGLQFLFEYFSETQRNKGNFPGRFSGRQFSNSRSEMNVSTLELGDSALYLCASSPGTTTPGGIQYFGAGTRLSVL.

The V gene is TRBV4-1, the J gene TRBJ1-2; D is ambiguous. Germline V CDR1 and CDR2: MGHRA, YSYEKL. The V gene lost 0 bases and the J gene lost 3 bases, with 17 bases spanning the gap. The CDR3 contains 17 residues. CDR3 residues: CASSQDSWEAGDYGYTF. The CDR3 nucleotides read TGCGCCAGCAGCCAAGATAGCTGGGAAGCGGGAGACTATGGCTACACCTTC.

The chain joins TRBV5-1 to TRBJ1-1, with D possibly TRBD1 on 6 matching bases. Looked up from germline, CDR1 is SGHRS and CDR2 is YFSETQ. This CDR3 contains 11 residues. Trimming stripped 2 bases from V and 8 bases from J, with 7 bases between. The chain's CDR3 is CASSFDREAFF. The CDR3 region has the DNA TGCGCCAGCAGCTTCGACAGGGAAGCTTTCTTT. The whole variable domain, remainder taken from reference TRBV5-1 and TRBJ1-1, is KAGVTQTPRYLIKTRGQQVTLSCSPISGHRSVSWYQQTPGQGLQFLFEYFSETQRNKGNFPGRFSGRQFSNSRSEMNVSTLELGDSALYLCASSFDREAFFGQGTRLTVV.

Only a few counts were recorded for this clone. J is TRBJ2-7 and V is TRBV6-6; D is unresolved. The germline gives CDR1 MNHNY, CDR2 SVGAGI (reference sequence). V shed 2 bases and J shed 3 bases, with 2 bases lying between them. This CDR3 region has 11 residues. CDR3 bases: TGTGCCAGCAGTTACCGCTACGAGCAGTACTTC. Its protein is CASSYRYEQYF.

CDR3 DNA: TGCGCCAGCAGTCTAGGACAGGGGAACACTGAAGCTTTCTTT. It encodes CASSLGQGNTEAFF. This chain links TRBV10-1 with TRBJ1-1, with 8 bases fitting TRBD1. V dropped 5 bases and J dropped 1; count of bases not matched to a gene: 3. The germline gives CDR1 WNHNN, CDR2 SYGVQD (reference sequence). The length of the CDR3 is 14 residues.

The chain couples TRBV4-2 to TRBJ2-1, with 7 bases lining up with TRBD1. Germline-derived CDR1 and CDR2 are LGHNA and YNFKEQ. The CDR3 consists of 17 residues. V trimming: 6 bases; J trimming: 5 bases; junction bases outside the gene matches: 16. CDR3 sequence (DNA): TGTGCCAGCAGACGACAGGGTGCAGTTGATATCCACAATGAGCAGTTCTTC. Translation gives CASRRQGAVDIHNEQFF.

The chain is built from TRBV5-1 and TRBJ2-5; D unresolved. Per germline, CDR1 SGHRS and CDR2 YFSETQ. This CDR3 contains 13 residues. Trimming stripped 1 base from V and 1 base from J, with 5 bases between. CDR3 nucleotide sequence: TGCGCCAGCAGCTTGTCCTTCCAAGAGACCCAGTACTTC. It is translated as CASSLSFQETQYF.

The rearrangement links TRBV10-2 to TRBJ1-2; D is ambiguous. V lost 6 bases and J 2 bases, leaving 13 bases between the germline ends. Germline CDR1 and CDR2: WSHSY and SAAADI. The CDR3 sequence is 14 residues long. The CDR3 loop is CASSRGSLNYGYTF. CDR3 DNA sequence: TGCGCCAGCAGCCGCGGGTCCCTAAACTATGGCTACACCTTC.

To note about this clone: One end of the junction fails to match germline, which may point to a read error. The chain is built from TRBV7-2 and TRBJ1-1, with 7 positions matching TRBD1. The CDR3 is 13 residues long. CDR1 SGHTA and CDR2 FQGNSA come from the germline V gene. CDR3 DNA: TGTGCCAGCAGGGCCACAGGGGACACCGAAGCTTTCTTT. Its translation is CASRATGDTEAFF.

The rearrangement joins TRBV5-1 to TRBJ2-5; D may be TRBD2 (6 bases). V shed 4 bases and J shed 5 bases, with 12 bases lying between them. Germline CDR1 SGHRS, CDR2 YFSETQ. CDR3 length: 13 amino acids. CDR3: CASSPAGRETQYF. CDR3 DNA sequence: TGCGCCAGCAGCCCCGCGGGGCGGGAGACCCAGTACTTC.

This clone was observed once. This sequence joins TRBV30 and TRBJ2-1; no clear D gene. V dropped 2 bases and J dropped 0 bases, with 8 bases sitting between them. CDR3 size: 14 residues. CDR1 GTSNPN and CDR2 SVGIG come from the germline V gene (reference sequence). The CDR3 protein is CAWSRGSSYNEQFF. CDR3 coding DNA: TGTGCCTGGAGTCGCGGCAGCTCCTACAATGAGCAGTTCTTC.

This clone was found a few times. The identical CDR3 is also encoded by other nucleotide sequences in the sample. The rearrangement links TRBV5-1 to TRBJ2-3, with TRBD2 as a possible D gene (6 bases). CDR3 size: 15 residues. V was pared by 1 base and J by 0 bases, with 9 bases between. The V gene's germline CDR1 is SGHRS and CDR2 YFSETQ. The DNA of the CDR3 is TGCGCCAGCAGCTTGCGCGGGGTAAGCACAGATACGCAGTATTTT. Translation: CASSLRGVSTDTQYF.

V usage is TRBV2 and J usage is TRBJ1-1; 8 positions agree with TRBD1. The germline V gene encodes CDR1 SNHLY and CDR2 FYNNEI. Trimming removed 6 bases from V and 6 bases from J; junction bases left unmatched: 6. The CDR3 spans 13 residues. The CDR3 sequence: CASSRQGTAEAFF. In DNA form, the CDR3 reads TGTGCCAGCAGCAGACAGGGGACCGCTGAAGCTTTCTTT.

Only one count was recorded for this clone. The chain joins TRBV11-3 to TRBJ2-3; the match to TRBD2 covers 9 bases. The V and J ends lost 5 bases and 5 bases, in that order; junction bases with no gene match: 17. Looked up from germline, CDR1 is SGHNT and CDR2 is YENEEA. The length of the CDR3 is 18 residues. CDR3 sequence (DNA): TGTGCCAGCAGCCCCGGTACCGGGGGCGGGGGGGCCCTAGATACGCAGTATTTT. Residues: CASSPGTGGGGALDTQYF.

The V gene is TRBV10-1, the J gene TRBJ2-2; 9 positions agree with TRBD1. Germline CDR1 WNHNN, CDR2 SYGVQD (reference sequence). V shed 6 bases, J shed 6 bases, and the junction held 8 bases outside the gene matches. The CDR3 has 15 residues. In DNA form, the CDR3 reads TGCGCCAGCAGAGGACAGGGGCCGGGGGCCGGGGAGCTGTTTTTT. Translation gives CASRGQGPGAGELFF.

V usage is TRBV7-6 and J usage is TRBJ2-3, with 7 bases that match TRBD1. J was trimmed by 2 bases and V by 5 bases; bases with no gene match: 7. This CDR3 is built from 15 residues. CDR1 and CDR2 from the germline V gene are SGHVS and FNYEAQ. The CDR3 nucleotides are TGTGCCAGCAGCCGTCGACAGGGTAACACAGATACGCAGTATTTT. Amino acid sequence: CASSRRQGNTDTQYF.

There are a few counts of this clone. The chain couples TRBV9 to TRBJ1-2; TRBD1 aligns across 7 bases. Trimming took 3 bases from V and 6 from J; bases not matched to a gene: 14. CDR1 is SGDLS, CDR2 YYNGEE, per germline. This CDR3 spans 16 amino acids. The CDR3 is CASSAPRDREEDGYTF. CDR3 in DNA: TGTGCCAGCAGCGCCCCTAGAGACAGGGAGGAAGATGGCTACACCTTC.

The chain has TRBV9 and TRBJ2-1; 9 bases match TRBD2. Germline V gene data show CDR1 as SGDLS and CDR2 as YYNGEE. With V trimmed by 4 bases and J by 8 bases, 10 bases remained unmatched. This CDR3 comprises 15 residues. CDR3 loop: CASSPGLAGVDEQFF. The CDR3 DNA reads as TGTGCCAGCAGCCCCGGGTTAGCGGGGGTCGATGAGCAGTTCTTC.

The chain uses TRBV5-4 and TRBJ2-5; 13 bases align to TRBD2. CDR3 length equals 17 residues. CDR1 and CDR2 from the germline V gene are SGHNT and YYREEE (reference sequence). With 4 bases clipped from V and 2 bases from J, the junction kept 8 bases outside the gene matches. CDR3: CASSLPGGLAGQETQYF. DNA of the CDR3: TGTGCCAGCAGCCTCCCGGGGGGACTAGCGGGGCAAGAGACCCAGTACTTC. The full variable domain, its missing parts supplied by reference TRBV5-4 and TRBJ2-5, is ETGVTQSPTHLIKTRGQQVTLRCSSQSGHNTVSWYQQALGQGPQFIFQYYREEENGRGNFPPRFSGLQFPNYSSELNVNALELDDSALYLCASSLPGGLAGQETQYFGPGTRLLVL.

V usage is TRBV9 and J usage is TRBJ1-2; perhaps TRBD1 as D (5 bases). The CDR3 covers 14 residues. In germline, CDR1 is SGDLS, CDR2 YYNGEE. V dropped 4 bases and J dropped 6 bases, with 16 bases sitting between them. CDR3: CASSPRGTVDGYTF. The CDR3 bases are TGTGCCAGCAGCCCCCGGGGGACCGTTGATGGCTACACCTTC.

The rearrangement joins TRBV4-1 to TRBJ2-2; 10 bases are shared with TRBD2. Germline CDR1 and CDR2: MGHRA and YSYEKL. J lost 3 bases, V lost 4 bases, and 23 bases had no gene match. This CDR3 has 22 residues. In DNA, the CDR3 is TGCGCCAGCAGCCTAAGGGGGGGGCGGAGCGGGGGGGCCATATTGGACACCGGGGAGCTGTTTTTT. Its protein is CASSLRGGRSGGAILDTGELFF.

The CDR3 bases are TGTGCCAGCAGTTCGCAGGGAAACTATGGCTACACCTTC. Its translation is CASSSQGNYGYTF. The V call is TRBV28, the J call TRBJ1-2; tentatively, D is TRBD1 (5 bases). The V gene lost 4 bases and the J gene lost 2 bases, with 8 bases spanning the gap. CDR1 and CDR2 (germline): MDHEN, SYDVKM. The CDR3 runs to 13 residues.

The table lists this clone with a few counts. The V gene is TRBV11-2, the J gene TRBJ1-5; possibly TRBD1 for D (5 bases). The CDR3 is made up of 13 amino acids. Trimming removed 0 bases from V and 5 bases from J, with 5 bases in between. The germline V gene encodes CDR1 SGHAT and CDR2 FQNNGV. The CDR3 nucleotides read TGTGCCAGCAGCTTAGACAGGGATCAGCCCCAGCATTTT. Amino acid sequence: CASSLDRDQPQHF.

This clone has just a few counts. Additional DNA sequences in this sample encode the identical CDR3. The chain uses TRBV7-9 and TRBJ1-1, with D tentatively TRBD1 (5 bases). CDR3 length: 14 residues. Germline values: CDR1 SEHNR, CDR2 FQNEAQ (reference sequence). Trimming removed 3 bases from V and 1 base from J, with 9 bases in between. The CDR3 DNA is TGTGCCAGCAGCTTGCAGGGAGGGAACACTGAAGCTTTCTTT. Amino acid sequence: CASSLQGGNTEAFF.

CDR3 coding DNA: TGTGCCAGCAGCCCCCCGTCCTACGAGCAGTACTTC. Translating it yields CASSPPSYEQYF. The chain couples TRBV7-2 to TRBJ2-7; D is unclear. The germline gives CDR1 SGHTA, CDR2 FQGNSA. Trimming took off 5 bases at V and 1 base at J, with 6 bases between the two ends. The CDR3 totals 12 residues.

The chain links TRBV7-3 to TRBJ2-3; 10 bases map to TRBD1. CDR3 length equals 16 residues. Germline CDR1 reads SGHTA; CDR2 reads FQGTGA. The V and J ends lost 5 bases and 4 bases, in that order; junction bases with no gene match: 9. The CDR3 here is CASSPGQGRSADTQYF. CDR3 DNA: TGTGCCAGCAGCCCGGGACAGGGGAGAAGCGCAGATACGCAGTATTTT.

The chain has TRBV13 and TRBJ1-2, with D tentatively TRBD1 (6 bases). The CDR3 runs to 13 residues. Germline CDR1 reads PRHDT; CDR2 reads FYEKMQ (reference sequence). Trimming pared 5 bases from V and 6 bases from J, leaving 13 bases between. The CDR3 DNA is TGTGCCAGCAGCCCGGGACATACCCATGGCTACACCTTC. This codes for CASSPGHTHGYTF.

The table lists this clone with a few counts. V gene TRBV6-1 combines with J gene TRBJ1-6; D remains ambiguous. Germline CDR1 and CDR2: MNHNS and SASEGT. The germline V and J ends were trimmed by 1 base and 5 bases, with 6 bases remaining between them. The CDR3 totals 14 residues. CDR3: CASSEGSDNSPLHF. CDR3 sequence (DNA): TGTGCCAGCAGTGAAGGGTCAGATAATTCACCCCTCCACTTT.